These 11 T cell receptor beta chains share one sample of origin, sequenced in a study of Graves' ophthalmopathy and Graves' hyperthyroidism. Using RNA transcripts, the TCR beta CDR3 regions were amplified. Scientists carried out first-round RT-PCR using HTBI primers and then a second-round multiplex PCR. A single record per CDR3 protein comes from TCRdb applying MiXCR to the multiplex PCR reads. The sample includes 660,000 or so distinct CDR3 sequences, about two fifths of them seen just once. Sequencing was carried out using peripheral blood. These receptors came from an adult man with Graves' ophthalmopathy.

This clonotype appeared a few times. This sequence joins TRBV30 and TRBJ1-3; D gene uncertain. Per the germline V gene, CDR1 is GTSNPN and CDR2 is SVGIG (reference sequence). V lost 3 bases, J lost 0 bases, and 3 bases lay in between. CDR3 size: 12 residues. The CDR3 here is CAWRGSGNTIYF. In DNA, the CDR3 is TGTGCCTGGAGAGGCTCTGGAAACACCATATATTTT.

There are many counts of this clonotype. The rearrangement joins TRBV10-2 to TRBJ2-6, with D tentatively TRBD1 (5 bases). The CDR3 has 20 amino acids. V was pared by 4 bases and J by 4 bases, with 26 bases between. Germline V CDR1 and CDR2: WSHSY, SAAADI. The CDR3: CASSGRLVRTSTTGANVLTF. CDR3 bases: TGCGCCAGCAGTGGGCGGCTTGTCCGGACATCGACCACCGGGGCCAACGTCCTGACTTTC.

This clonotype was observed a few times. This chain uses TRBV4-3 with TRBJ1-3, with 7 bases matching TRBD1. The trim removed 0 bases at V and 2 bases at J, leaving 1 base unmatched. The CDR3 consists of 15 residues. CDR1 and CDR2 (germline): LGHNA, YSLEER. The CDR3 DNA follows: TGCGCCAGCAGCCAAGATACAGGGGCTGGAAACACCATATATTTT. Its protein is CASSQDTGAGNTIYF.

This clonotype showed up many times. The CDR3 DNA reads TGCGCCAGCAGCTTGGCCCAGATGGAGACCCAGTACTTC. It is translated as CASSLAQMETQYF. The chain links TRBV5-1 to TRBJ2-5; D remains unclear. Trimming cost V 0 bases and J 5 bases, with 8 bases left between them. Germline loops: CDR1 SGHRS, CDR2 YFSETQ. The CDR3 consists of 13 residues.

This clonotype was picked up a small number of times. The J gene is TRBJ2-3, the V gene TRBV2, with D unresolved. The CDR3 extends over 11 amino acids. Trimming left V 5 bases short and J 6 bases short, with 6 bases between. Germline V gene sequence: CDR1 SNHLY, CDR2 FYNNEI. The CDR3 nucleotides read TGTGCCAGCAGTCCCTTGGATACGCAGTATTTT. Translation gives CASSPLDTQYF.

Comment on this clonotype: A read error may produce the germline difference seen at one junction end. The genes are TRBV7-3 and TRBJ2-5; the D gene is possibly TRBD2 (5 bases). CDR1 is SGHTA and CDR2 is FQGTGA in the germline V gene. This CDR3 region has 14 residues. The CDR3 region has the DNA TGTGCTAGCAGCTTGAGGGAAACCGGGGAGACCCAGTACTTC. Amino acid sequence: CASSLRETGETQYF.

The sample holds many counts of this clonotype. The rearrangement uses TRBV29-1 and TRBJ1-2; D is unclear. V was shortened by 4 bases and J by 6 bases, with 12 bases between the two germline ends. The CDR3 extends over 12 amino acids. The germline CDR1 and CDR2 sequences are SQVTM and ANQGSEA. The CDR3 spells CSVVGSEDGYTF. The DNA of the CDR3 is TGCAGCGTTGTTGGGTCAGAGGATGGCTACACCTTC.

Worth noting for this clonotype: Its ends do not fully match the called genes, so a read error is possible. The chain combines TRBV3-1 with TRBJ1-2, with D maybe TRBD1 (6 bases). CDR3 length: 13 residues. Germline values: CDR1 LGHDT, CDR2 YNNKEL (reference sequence). CDR3 coding DNA: TGCGCCAGCAGCATGCTGCAGGGGCATGGCTACACCTTC. Encoded protein: CASSMLQGHGYTF.

The chain employs TRBV10-3 and TRBJ2-2, with D possibly matching TRBD2 (5 bases). V shed 10 bases and J shed 1 base, with 10 bases lying between them. This CDR3 contains 13 residues. Per germline, CDR1 ENHRY and CDR2 SYGVKD. The CDR3, as DNA: TGTGCCAGCAAAGAGGGGAACACCGGGGAGCTGTTTTTT. Translating gives CASKEGNTGELFF.

The chain is built from TRBV6-5 and TRBJ2-5; D gene unclear. V lost 5 bases and J 2 bases, leaving 9 bases between the germline ends. Per the germline V gene, CDR1 is MNHEY and CDR2 is SVGAGI. The CDR3 length is 13 residues. The CDR3 DNA is TGTGCCAGCAGTACGGAACTACAAGAGACCCAGTACTTC. Residues: CASSTELQETQYF.

V is TRBV9 and J is TRBJ2-7, with D possibly being TRBD2 (5 bases). The V gene's germline CDR1 is SGDLS and CDR2 YYNGEE. V lost 3 bases to trimming and J lost 7 bases, with 20 bases between them. The CDR3 contains 15 residues. The CDR3 bases are TGTGCCAGCAGCGGTAGCGAGAGCTCCTACAATGAGCAGTACTTC. Translating it yields CASSGSESSYNEQYF.